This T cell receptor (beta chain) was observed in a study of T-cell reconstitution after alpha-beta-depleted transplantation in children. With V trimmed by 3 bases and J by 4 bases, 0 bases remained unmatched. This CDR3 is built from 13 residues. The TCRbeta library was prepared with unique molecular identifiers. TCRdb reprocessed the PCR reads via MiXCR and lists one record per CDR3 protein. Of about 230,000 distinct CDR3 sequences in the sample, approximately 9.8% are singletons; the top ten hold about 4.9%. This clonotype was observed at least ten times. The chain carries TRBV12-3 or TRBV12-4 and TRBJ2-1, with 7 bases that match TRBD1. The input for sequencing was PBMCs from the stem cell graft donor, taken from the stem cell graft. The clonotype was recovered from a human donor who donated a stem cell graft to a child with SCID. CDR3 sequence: CASSLGQYNEQFF. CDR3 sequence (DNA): TGTGCCAGCAGTTTGGGACAGTACAATGAGCAGTTCTTC.